This TCR beta chain comes out of a study of T cells in Graves' hyperthyroidism and ophthalmopathy. Points from the study as a whole: Peripheral blood also featured most of the thyroid clonotypes expanded above 0.001. The model forecast ophthalmopathy, anticipating it by a median about six months before onset.

The CDR3 is 13 residues long. Trimming cost V 5 bases and J 5 bases, with 12 bases left between them. Germline CDR1 reads SGHRS; CDR2 reads YFSETQ. There are a few counts of this clonotype. Its antigen is as yet unknown. Uncontrolled infections, other autoimmune diseases, pregnancy or lactation led to exclusion of patients. Sampled blood dates from first hyperthyroidism diagnosis, and it precedes any ophthalmopathy symptoms. RNA transcripts gave rise to amplified TCR beta CDR3 regions. RT-PCR in the first round (using the HTBI primer set) targeted the TCR CDR3. TCRdb processed the multiplex PCR reads anew with MiXCR; each CDR3 protein has one entry. In the table there are 370,000 or so distinct CDR3 sequences, less than 20% of which are singletons.

This clonotype was sampled from a woman aged 18-29 years with Graves' hyperthyroidism that later progressed to Graves' ophthalmopathy. The chain couples TRBV5-1 to TRBJ2-3, with TRBD1 as a possible D gene (7 bases). The sequencing sample was made of blood. The CDR3 spells CASREGAGDTQYF. CDR3 nucleotide sequence: TGCGCCAGCAGGGAGGGGGCTGGAGATACGCAGTATTTT.